What follows are 30 T cell receptor beta chains derived from one specimen sequenced in a study of cytomegalovirus exposure and HLA in healthy donors. The PCR made use of 60 Vbeta and 13 Jbeta primers. Sequencing used immunoSEQ multiplex PCR; TCRdb keeps in-frame clones, though not all of them. This sample yields 73,000 or so clones, of which 75% to 90% are seen a single time; 6.5% belongs to the top ten. Sequencing was carried out using PBMCs. The receptors here all came from a human donor in good health.

This clone was detected only a few times. This rearrangement joins TRBV4-1 to TRBJ2-3, with D possibly TRBD1 on 5 matching bases. CDR1 and CDR2 from the germline V gene are MGHRA and YSYEKL. The CDR3 is 16 amino acids. V was shortened by 0 bases and J by 2 bases, with 12 bases between the two germline ends. The CDR3 loop is CASSQDPGPATDTQYF. For the CDR3, the DNA is TGCGCCAGCAGCCAAGATCCAGGGCCCGCCACAGATACGCAGTATTTT.

The CDR3 region has the DNA TGTGCCAGCAGTCAATTTAAGGACTTCCCCGGCTCCTACGAGCAGTACTTC. This encodes CASSQFKDFPGSYEQYF. The rearrangement links TRBV28 to TRBJ2-7; perhaps TRBD2 as D (5 bases). Germline V gene data show CDR1 as MDHEN and CDR2 as SYDVKM. CDR3 length: 17 residues. Trimming shortened V by 5 bases and J by 0 bases, and 20 bases separated the two germline ends.

This chain uses TRBV18 with TRBJ1-1; 10 bases map to TRBD1. The CDR3 is 15 amino acids. Germline V gene lookup returns CDR1 KGHSH and CDR2 LQKENI. V shed 9 bases, J shed 0 bases, and the junction held 7 bases outside the gene matches. In DNA, the CDR3 is TGTGCCAGTACCGGGACAGGGGCGGTGAACACTGAAGCTTTCTTT. It translates to CASTGTGAVNTEAFF.

This sequence joins TRBV10-3 and TRBJ1-1; a possible D gene is TRBD1 (6 bases). The CDR3 contains 15 residues. Per germline, CDR1 ENHRY and CDR2 SYGVKD. V gave up 5 bases and J gave up 2 bases, with 15 bases separating them. CDR3 in DNA: TGTGCCATCAGTACCTACAGGGAACTCAACACTGAAGCTTTCTTT. As protein: CAISTYRELNTEAFF.

The DNA of the CDR3 is TGTGCCAGCAGTTCCTTAGGGACAGGGGGGGGTGGAAACACCATATATTTT. Translating gives CASSSLGTGGGGNTIYF. The V gene is TRBV27, the J gene TRBJ1-3; the match to TRBD1 covers 11 bases. From germline, CDR1 is MNHEY and CDR2 SMNVEV (reference sequence). The CDR3 is 17 residues long. After removal of 4 bases from V and 3 bases from J, the junction contained 8 bases not matched to a gene.

The chain links TRBV21-1 to TRBJ1-1; the DNA was not used to check the table's D call, TRBD1. TRBV21-1 is a pseudogene. The CDR3 totals 17 residues. The CDR3 protein is CASSKLPTGLFLSEAFF. CDR3 in DNA: TGTGCCAGCAGCAAACTCCCAACAGGGTTGTTTCTTTCTGAAGCTTTCTTT.

The V gene is TRBV15, the J gene TRBJ1-5; 8 nucleotides agree with TRBD1. CDR1 is LNHNV, CDR2 YYDKDF, per germline (reference sequence). V dropped 0 bases and J dropped 6; count of bases not matched to a gene: 7. The CDR3 totals 16 residues. CDR3 DNA: TGTGCCACCAGCAGAGATATCGCAGGGGGCATTCAGCCCCAGCATTTT. This sequence encodes CATSRDIAGGIQPQHF.

The chain employs TRBV11-1 and TRBJ1-1; D perhaps matches TRBD1 (5 bases). CDR3 size: 14 residues. The V end lost 5 bases, the J end lost 9 bases, and 19 bases lay between the germline ends. From germline, CDR1 is SGHAT and CDR2 FQDESV (reference sequence). The CDR3 region has the DNA TGTGCCAGCAGCCCACAAGGGGTCCAAATGAAAGCTTTCTTT. Protein product: CASSPQGVQMKAFF. The variable domain in full, completed from reference TRBV11-1 and TRBJ1-1, reads EAEVAQSPRYKITEKSQAVAFWCDPISGHATLYWYRQILGQGPELLVQFQDESVVDDSQLPKDRFSAERLKGVDSTLKIQPAELGDSAMYLCASSPQGVQMKAFFGQGTRLTVV.

The V call is TRBV27, the J call TRBJ1-2; D unresolved. V shed 3 bases and J shed 2 bases, with 10 bases lying between them. The CDR3 consists of 14 residues. Germline lookup yields CDR1 MNHEY and CDR2 SMNVEV (reference sequence). The CDR3, as DNA: TGTGCCAGCAGTTTTGGGCAGGCGAACTATGGCTACACCTTC. Its translation: CASSFGQANYGYTF.

As regards this clone: Sequence at one end of the junction differs from germline and may be a read error. The J gene is TRBJ1-2, the V gene TRBV6-1; no definite D call. This CDR3 contains 12 residues. CDR1 is MNHNS and CDR2 is SASEGT in the germline V gene. This CDR3 reads CASSIIDYGYPF. The CDR3 DNA reads as TGTGCCAGCAGTATAATCGACTATGGCTACCCCTTC.

The chain couples TRBV21-1 to TRBJ2-7; TRBD2, the table's D call, was not compared with the DNA. TRBV21-1 is a listed pseudogene. The CDR3 length is 19 residues. CDR3 in amino acids: CASSVTGTSGGMSSYEQYF. Here the CDR3 DNA reads TGTGCCAGCAGCGTTACTGGGACTAGCGGGGGAATGAGCTCCTACGAGCAGTACTTC.

In DNA form, the CDR3 reads TGTGCCAGCAGCTTAGGGGTGAACACTGAAGCTTTCTTT. As protein: CASSLGVNTEAFF. The chain joins TRBV5-4 to TRBJ1-1, with D perhaps matching TRBD1 (5 bases). Germline CDR1 reads SGHNT; CDR2 reads YYREEE (reference sequence). This CDR3 is 13 amino acids long. Trimming took 2 bases from V and 0 from J, leaving 5 bases between them. Together with reference TRBV5-4 and TRBJ1-1, the CDR3 gives the full variable domain: ETGVTQSPTHLIKTRGQQVTLRCSSQSGHNTVSWYQQALGQGPQFIFQYYREEENGRGNFPPRFSGLQFPNYSSELNVNALELDDSALYLCASSLGVNTEAFFGQGTRLTVV.

The genes are TRBV7-9 and TRBJ2-3; D gene uncertain. The V gene lost 2 bases and the J gene lost 5 bases, with 5 bases spanning the gap. The CDR3 is made up of 12 amino acids. The germline V gene encodes CDR1 SEHNR and CDR2 FQNEAQ (reference sequence). The DNA for the CDR3 is TGTGCCAGCAGCTTAACGGGAGATACGCAGTATTTT. Protein: CASSLTGDTQYF. Filled out from reference TRBV7-9 and TRBJ2-3, the complete variable domain reads DTGVSQNPRHKITKRGQNVTFRCDPISEHNRLYWYRQTLGQGPEFLTYFQNEAQLEKSRLLSDRFSAERPKGSFSTLEIQRTEQGDSAMYLCASSLTGDTQYFGPGTRLTVL.

This chain connects TRBV14 to TRBJ2-3, with 10 bases fitting TRBD2. The CDR3 length is 15 residues. CDR1 SGHDN and CDR2 FVKESK come from the germline V gene. The junction had 8 bases not matched to a gene; V was cut back by 2 bases and J by 9 bases. This CDR3 reads CASSQPGLARQTQYF. For the CDR3, the DNA is TGTGCCAGCAGCCAACCGGGACTAGCGAGGCAGACGCAGTATTTT.

CDR3 region: CASSIGSGGSETQYF. CDR3 coding DNA: TGTGCCAGTAGTATAGGGAGCGGGGGGTCTGAGACCCAGTACTTC. The chain employs TRBV19 and TRBJ2-5; 9 bases are a match to TRBD2. The germline V gene encodes CDR1 LNHDA and CDR2 SQIVND (reference sequence). V shed 1 base, J shed 5 bases, and the junction held 5 bases outside the gene matches. The CDR3 extends over 15 amino acids. Looking up the rest from reference TRBV19 and TRBJ2-5 gives the full variable domain: DGGITQSPKYLFRKEGQNVTLSCEQNLNHDAMYWYRQDPGQGLRLIYYSQIVNDFQKGDIAEGYSVSREKKESFPLTVTSAQKNPTAFYLCASSIGSGGSETQYFGPGTRLLVL.

The chain has TRBV9 and TRBJ2-7; 11 bases match TRBD2. In germline, CDR1 is SGDLS, CDR2 YYNGEE. Germline trimming cut 3 bases from V and 6 bases from J; bases unmatched to any gene: 5. This CDR3 spans 14 amino acids. The CDR3 reads CASSASGGFSEQYF. The CDR3 DNA reads TGTGCCAGCAGCGCTAGCGGGGGGTTCTCCGAGCAGTACTTC.

The table lists this clone with a count of one. The chain is built from TRBV7-2 and TRBJ2-1, with 10 bases that match TRBD2. The germline CDR1 and CDR2 sequences are SGHTA and FQGNSA. The CDR3 has 15 amino acids. After removal of 2 bases from V and 6 bases from J, the junction contained 4 bases not matched to a gene. The CDR3 region has the DNA TGTGCCAGCAGCTTATTTACTAGCGGGACCAATGAGCAGTTCTTC. Translation gives CASSLFTSGTNEQFF.

This chain connects TRBV29-1 to TRBJ1-6; no clear D gene. The V end lost 7 bases, the J end lost 7 bases, and 20 bases lay between the germline ends. CDR3 size: 15 residues. Germline V lookup: CDR1 SQVTM, CDR2 ANQGSEA. The CDR3 bases are TGCAGCGCCAGCATAGGAGGCCTGGACAATTCACCCCTCCACTTT. Its protein product is CSASIGGLDNSPLHF.

The chain couples TRBV30 to TRBJ2-1, with a weak D call TRBD2 (5 bases). Trimming removed 4 bases at V and 0 bases at J, with 10 bases between. In germline, CDR1 is GTSNPN, CDR2 SVGIG (reference sequence). The CDR3 loop spans 14 amino acids. The CDR3 DNA follows: TGTGCCTGGAATCTGGGGAGCTCCTACAATGAGCAGTTCTTC. This encodes CAWNLGSSYNEQFF.

V gene TRBV15 combines with J gene TRBJ2-1; D perhaps matches TRBD2 (6 bases). Germline V gene sequence: CDR1 LNHNV, CDR2 YYDKDF (reference sequence). V shed 1 base and J shed 9 bases, with 10 bases lying between them. The CDR3 has 13 amino acids. CDR3 residues: CATSRGRAFEQFF. The CDR3 DNA follows: TGTGCCACCAGCAGAGGGAGGGCTTTTGAGCAGTTCTTC.

The V and J genes are TRBV18 and TRBJ2-7; TRBD2 matches at 9 bases. J was trimmed by 5 bases and V by 6 bases; bases with no gene match: 8. The CDR3 runs to 14 residues. In germline, CDR1 is KGHSH, CDR2 LQKENI. This chain's CDR3 is CASSQPGLANEQYF. CDR3 in DNA: TGTGCCAGCTCCCAACCGGGACTAGCTAACGAGCAGTACTTC.

The CDR3 nucleotides read TGTGCCAGCAGCTTCACTGAGGGTACTGAGCAGTTCTTC. The encoded protein is CASSFTEGTEQFF. The chain carries TRBV7-9 and TRBJ2-1; D may be TRBD2 (5 bases). Germline values: CDR1 SEHNR, CDR2 FQNEAQ (reference sequence). The CDR3 has 13 residues. V was pared by 3 bases and J by 9 bases, with 12 bases between.

DNA of the CDR3: TGCGCCAGCAGCTTACCTCAGGGAAGGGGCACAGATACGCAGTATTTT. Its protein is CASSLPQGRGTDTQYF. The chain employs TRBV5-1 and TRBJ2-3; perhaps TRBD1 as D (5 bases). Germline assignment: CDR1 SGHRS and CDR2 YFSETQ. Trimming shortened V by 2 bases and J by 1 base, and 14 bases separated the two germline ends. The CDR3 covers 16 residues.

The chain uses TRBV7-2 and TRBJ1-2, with 7 positions matching TRBD1. Germline V gene lookup returns CDR1 SGHTA and CDR2 FQGNSA. The CDR3 runs 18 residues. J lost 2 bases, V lost 6 bases, and 18 bases had no gene match. Here the CDR3 reads CASSPVPGTAGDNYGYTF. In DNA form, the CDR3 reads TGTGCCAGCAGTCCGGTTCCCGGGACAGCGGGGGACAACTATGGCTACACCTTC.

V gene TRBV5-6 combines with J gene TRBJ1-6; D gene unclear. Trimming shortened V by 0 bases and J by 8 bases, and 15 bases separated the two germline ends. Germline CDR1 and CDR2: SGHDT and YYEEEE. The length of the CDR3 is 16 residues. The DNA for the CDR3 is TGTGCCAGCAGCTTGGCCGAGGGATCGGGCTATTCACCCCTCCACTTT. Encoded protein: CASSLAEGSGYSPLHF.

This clone was observed once. The J gene is TRBJ1-4, the V gene TRBV19; the D gene is possibly TRBD1 (5 bases). V gave up 5 bases and J gave up 0 bases, with 10 bases separating them. CDR1 and CDR2 from the germline V gene are LNHDA and SQIVND (reference sequence). This CDR3 region has 15 residues. DNA of the CDR3: TGTGCCAGTAGTCTAAGACAGTCAACTAATGAAAAACTGTTTTTT. It specifies CASSLRQSTNEKLFF.

The rearrangement links TRBV6-1 to TRBJ1-2; TRBD1 aligns across 9 bases. The ends lost 6 bases at V and 3 bases at J; junction bases unmatched: 8. CDR3 length: 15 amino acids. Germline V gives CDR1 MNHNS, CDR2 SASEGT. The CDR3 protein is CASRNTGGEDYGYTF. As DNA, the CDR3 is TGTGCCAGCAGGAACACAGGGGGCGAGGACTATGGCTACACCTTC.

The chain links TRBV27 to TRBJ2-1; 7 bases align to TRBD2. Germline CDR1 reads MNHEY; CDR2 reads SMNVEV (reference sequence). Unmatched junction bases numbered 13, after V lost 6 bases and J lost 8 bases. The CDR3 covers 15 residues. CDR3 residues: CASRSDRGVGYEQFF. The CDR3 nucleotides are TGTGCCAGCAGGTCCGATCGGGGGGTTGGGTATGAGCAGTTCTTC.

This clone was detected only a few times. The rearrangement links TRBV19 to TRBJ2-1; 15 bases map to TRBD2. The V gene's germline CDR1 is LNHDA and CDR2 SQIVND (reference sequence). After removal of 6 bases from V and 7 bases from J, the junction contained 13 bases not matched to a gene. CDR3 size: 18 residues. CDR3 in DNA: TGTGCCAGTAGCACGGGACTAGCGGGGGGCCTCTCGGGGAATGAGCAGTTCTTC. Translated: CASSTGLAGGLSGNEQFF.

On this clone itself: The same CDR3 can be traced to other DNA sequences in this sample. V gene TRBV30 combines with J gene TRBJ1-4; D might be TRBD1 (5 bases). V lost 7 bases and J lost 0, with 9 bases in between. Germline lookup yields CDR1 GTSNPN and CDR2 SVGIG (reference sequence). CDR3 length: 13 amino acids. DNA of the CDR3: TGTGCCTTAATACAGGCAACTAATGAAAAACTGTTTTTT. Amino acid sequence: CALIQATNEKLFF.